The 6 T cell receptor beta chains reported below all come from one sample, sequenced in a study of response to subunit inactivated influenza vaccine. In TCRdb, the RT-PCR reads were re-called with MiXCR into one record per CDR3 protein. This table holds about 540,000 distinct CDR3 sequences, roughly a quarter found once. These records were also assigned to another study, of T cells expressing NK-cell markers. That work contributes: Libraries used 5'RACE template switching adding universal primer site and UMIs.

The specimen was CD4+ T cells sorted from PBMCs, collected 11 to 12 days after vaccination. The receptor set was obtained from a man aged 50 to 60 who received an inactivated influenza vaccine.

The table lists this clonotype with a few counts. This chain connects TRBV12-3 or TRBV12-4 to TRBJ2-3, with D perhaps assigned TRBD1 or TRBD2 (5 bases each). Between the trimmed V and J ends, which lost 5 bases and 6 bases, there was a span of 15 bases. This CDR3 is built from 14 residues. This CDR3 reads CASSPGTAADTQYF. CDR3 bases: TGTGCCAGCAGTCCCGGGACGGCAGCGGATACGCAGTATTTT.

This clonotype occurred a few times. V gene TRBV5-4 combines with J gene TRBJ2-3; 7 bases are shared with TRBD1. CDR1 and CDR2 from the germline V gene are SGHNT and YYREEE (reference sequence). The CDR3 is made up of 14 amino acids. The V gene end was trimmed by 4 bases and the J gene end by 8 bases; junction bases not matched to a gene: 10. The CDR3: CASSQSTGAATQYF. CDR3 in DNA: TGTGCCAGCAGCCAAAGCACAGGGGCAGCTACGCAGTATTTT.

This clonotype was seen a few times. The CDR3 nucleotides are TGTGCCAGCAGTGAAGACCCCCGAGCTAATTCACCCCTCCACTTT. As protein: CASSEDPRANSPLHF. The rearrangement joins TRBV6-1 to TRBJ1-6; D call uncertain. The V gene lost 1 base and the J gene lost 6 bases, with 10 bases spanning the gap. Germline V gene data show CDR1 as MNHNS and CDR2 as SASEGT. The CDR3 is 15 amino acids.

This clonotype was counted a few times. This CDR3 reads CSARPPGADNSPLHF. The CDR3 nucleotides are TGCAGTGCTAGACCCCCAGGGGCGGATAATTCACCCCTCCACTTT. This chain joins TRBV20-1 and TRBJ1-6, with a tentative D call TRBD1 (6 bases). Trimming pared 2 bases from V and 5 bases from J, leaving 13 bases between. CDR1 DFQATT and CDR2 SNEGSKA come from the germline V gene (reference sequence). The CDR3 contains 15 residues.

There are a few counts of this clonotype. This chain connects TRBV5-1 to TRBJ1-1; weak D call: TRBD1 (5 bases). The CDR3 runs 16 residues. The germline V gene has CDR1 SGHRS and CDR2 YFSETQ. Trimming stripped 2 bases from V and 0 bases from J, with 14 bases between. This chain's CDR3 is CASSLDGTAMNTEAFF. The CDR3 DNA reads as TGCGCCAGCAGCTTAGACGGGACCGCAATGAACACTGAAGCTTTCTTT.

This chain connects TRBV4-3 to TRBJ2-5; D remains ambiguous. The V and J ends lost 4 bases and 7 bases respectively, with 19 bases between them. This CDR3 is 15 amino acids long. Looked up from germline, CDR1 is LGHNA and CDR2 is YSLEER. CDR3 residues: CASSLRHGVPGTQYF. CDR3 bases: TGCGCCAGCAGCCTTAGACACGGTGTCCCGGGGACCCAGTACTTC.